A single sample is the source of the 12 T cell receptor beta chains below, sequenced in a study of blood T cell repertoires in COVID-19. Measured with immunoSEQ multiplex PCR; TCRdb has only the in-frame clones, and not every one. The sample has hundreds of thousands of clones, about 83% seen once. Sequences were obtained from peripheral blood. All receptors derive from a woman in her 30s with COVID-19, enrolled during active disease.

This chain connects TRBV6-5 to TRBJ2-7; D might be TRBD2 (7 bases). The CDR3 consists of 13 residues. Trimming removed 5 bases at V and 3 bases at J, with 11 bases between. Per germline, CDR1 MNHEY and CDR2 SVGAGI. The CDR3 sequence: CASSRGALYEQYF. CDR3 coding DNA: TGTGCCAGCAGTCGGGGGGCCCTCTACGAGCAGTACTTC.

The chain has TRBV11-2 and TRBJ2-7; D is possibly TRBD1 (6 bases). The germline V and J ends were trimmed by 0 bases and 7 bases, with 16 bases remaining between them. Germline CDR1 SGHAT, CDR2 FQNNGV. The length of the CDR3 is 15 residues. Here the CDR3 reads CASSLDGRGVGEQYF. The CDR3 nucleotides read TGTGCCAGCAGCTTAGATGGCAGGGGTGTGGGTGAGCAGTACTTC. The whole variable domain, filled in from reference TRBV11-2 and TRBJ2-7, reads EAGVAQSPRYKIIEKRQSVAFWCNPISGHATLYWYQQILGQGPKLLIQFQNNGVVDDSQLPKDRFSAERLKGVDSTLKIQPAKLEDSAVYLCASSLDGRGVGEQYFGPGTRLTVT.

This chain joins TRBV7-3 and TRBJ2-1, with a weak D call TRBD2 (7 bases). This CDR3 contains 13 residues. The V gene's germline CDR1 is SGHTA and CDR2 FQGTGA. V dropped 8 bases and J dropped 10 bases, with 18 bases sitting between them. The CDR3 spells CASGGSGVQEQFF. The CDR3 DNA reads as TGTGCCAGCGGGGGCAGCGGGGTTCAGGAGCAGTTCTTC. Using reference TRBV7-3 and TRBJ2-1 for the parts outside the CDR3, the full variable domain is GAGVSQTPSNKVTEKGKYVELRCDPISGHTALYWYRQSLGQGPEFLIYFQGTGAADDSGLPNDRFFAVRPEGSVSTLKIQRTERGDSAVYLCASGGSGVQEQFFGPGTRLTVL.

This rearrangement joins TRBV6-5 to TRBJ1-1; possibly TRBD1 for D (5 bases). The CDR3 sequence is 14 residues long. Trimming took 2 bases from V and 7 from J, leaving 14 bases between them. Germline V gene lookup returns CDR1 MNHEY and CDR2 SVGAGI. The CDR3 nucleotides are TGTGCCAGCAGTTACGCGATTGGTCAGGGTGAAGCTTTCTTT. Translation gives CASSYAIGQGEAFF.

The V call is TRBV5-1, the J call TRBJ1-1; D is unclear. Germline V CDR1 and CDR2: SGHRS, YFSETQ. This CDR3 region has 13 residues. Trimming removed 5 bases at V and 11 bases at J, with 19 bases between. CDR3 protein: CASRQSLEFLAFF. For the CDR3, the DNA is TGCGCCAGCAGGCAATCCCTGGAGTTTTTGGCTTTCTTT.

The CDR3 sequence: CASSYRGLVNTEAFF. CDR3 in DNA: TGTGCCAGCAGTTACAGGGGATTAGTGAACACTGAAGCTTTCTTT. The genes are TRBV6-5 and TRBJ1-1; weak D call: TRBD1 (5 bases). CDR1 is MNHEY and CDR2 is SVGAGI in the germline V gene. V dropped 2 bases and J dropped 0 bases, with 10 bases sitting between them. CDR3 length equals 15 residues.

The chain recombines TRBV5-4 with TRBJ2-7; 7 bases fit TRBD1. Germline CDR1 is SGHNT and CDR2 is YYREEE (reference sequence). The CDR3 is 14 residues long. Germline trimming cut 3 bases from V and 7 bases from J; bases unmatched to any gene: 10. CDR3 bases: TGTGCCAGCAGCTACAGGGGCGCGGGTAGGGAGCAGTACTTC. It specifies CASSYRGAGREQYF.

Comments on this clone: This sample includes further DNA sequences coding for the same CDR3. The rearrangement uses TRBV28 and TRBJ1-5; D is possibly TRBD1 (6 bases). Germline V gene lookup returns CDR1 MDHEN and CDR2 SYDVKM. With 6 bases removed from V and 6 bases from J, the gap between germline ends came to 9 bases. This CDR3 is built from 12 residues. This CDR3 reads CASSLQGQPQHF. The CDR3 coding sequence is TGTGCCAGCAGCCTACAGGGTCAGCCCCAGCATTTT.

Note on this clone: Other nucleotide sequences from this sample produce the same CDR3. This chain joins TRBV9 and TRBJ2-5, with D possibly being TRBD1 (6 bases). V lost 2 bases to trimming and J lost 2 bases, with 7 bases between them. The CDR3 loop spans 13 amino acids. Germline CDR1 and CDR2: SGDLS and YYNGEE. The CDR3 region has the DNA TGTGCCAGCAGCGTGGGACAACAAGAGACCCAGTACTTC. This encodes CASSVGQQETQYF.

V gene TRBV6-6 combines with J gene TRBJ2-6, with D perhaps matching TRBD1 (5 bases). V was clipped by 2 bases and J by 4 bases, with 9 bases between them. The CDR3 length is 15 residues. The germline CDR1 and CDR2 sequences are MNHNY and SVGAGI (reference sequence). The CDR3 loop reads CASSYGASGANVLTF. Written as DNA, the CDR3 is TGTGCCAGCAGTTACGGGGCGTCGGGGGCCAACGTCCTGACTTTC.

In its sample, this clone was seen once. The V and J genes are TRBV29-1 and TRBJ2-1; tentative D call: TRBD1 (5 bases). CDR3 length equals 14 residues. Trimming removed 7 bases at V and 7 bases at J, with 20 bases between. In germline, CDR1 is SQVTM, CDR2 ANQGSEA. CDR3 residues: CSGPHPDRYNEQFF. Here the CDR3 DNA reads TGCAGCGGACCCCACCCCGACAGATATAATGAGCAGTTCTTC.

The chain links TRBV9 to TRBJ2-7; TRBD1 matches at 10 bases. CDR1 is SGDLS and CDR2 is YYNGEE in the germline V gene. CDR3 length equals 15 residues. The V segment lost 3 bases and the J segment 0 bases; nucleotides outside the gene matches: 3. The CDR3 coding sequence is TGTGCCAGCAGCGGCGGGACAGGGGTCTCCTACGAGCAGTACTTC. Translated, it gives CASSGGTGVSYEQYF.